This T cell receptor (beta chain) was found in a study of vaccination effects on CD4 cells after COVID-19 (dated 2022 in TCRdb). The study in broad terms: The ViraFEST assay stimulated PBMC with viral peptide pools and then used TCR sequencing to identify antigen-specific CD4+ T cell clonotypes by expansion. Each participant received two doses of an mRNA SARS-CoV-2 vaccine, either BNT162b2 or mRNA-1273. About 2 million PBMC per well were cultured in IMDM with about 4.8% human AB serum, roughly 10 IU/ml IL-2 and gentamicin, plus 10 ug/ml peptides. In both COVID-19 convalescent patients and infection-naive vaccine recipients, the study compared SARS-CoV-2 spike-specific CD4+ TCR repertoires from before mRNA vaccination with those from after it. A total of 9 to 11 COVID-19 convalescent patients and a few SARS-CoV-2-naive healthy vaccine recipients were included in the full study. Cultures from other donors in the study were sequenced with the Oncomine TCR Beta short-read assay on an Illumina iSeq 100. The paper's findings and limits, for the study overall: Among healthy vaccine recipients, nearly all vaccine-induced clones were SARS-CoV-2 mono-reactive, and just 1 of 255 was cross-reactive with common cold coronaviruses. Both infection-induced and vaccine-induced clones contracted markedly at late post-vaccination timepoints, which is consistent with waning T cell responses. The study was limited by a small number of convalescent patients, and early post-infection timepoints were lacking.

To note about this clone: Its antigen is not yet known. Base quality data are lacking; no much larger clone is found one base away.

After more than nine days of culture, CD4+ T cells were isolated with the EasySep CD4+ T cell isolation kit. None of the healthy vaccine recipients had a prior SARS-CoV-2 infection, which was confirmed by nucleocapsid antibody tests that came back negative both before and after vaccination. Half of the culture medium was replaced with fresh IL-2-containing medium on days 3 and 7. Each peptide stimulation condition was cultured in triplicate wells unless otherwise noted. Using Ficoll-Paque Plus gradient centrifugation, PBMC were separated from whole blood and then either used fresh or cryopreserved at -140C. Genomic DNA was extracted from cultured CD4+ T cells with the QIAamp micro DNA kit. From a lookup of the germline V gene (reference sequence), CDR1 and CDR2 are SGHNT and YYREEE. Ends trimmed: V by 6 bases, J by 7 bases; bases unmatched to a gene: 9. Taken from cysteine to phenylalanine, the CDR3 has 15 residues. The kept DNA is CDR3 alone, 45 bases in frame from the first base.

Library prep was done by the immunoSEQ multiplex PCR assay. DNA from the CD4+ T cells that had been cultured and isolated underwent TCR beta CDR3 sequencing. Under the source paper's analysis protocol: Non-productive TCR sequences were removed, reads were trimmed to the CDR3 region, and CDR3s of at least 7 amino acids were retained. The MANAFEST web app was used to pick out antigen-specific clonotypes by comparing their expansion in peptide wells with that in reference cultures. To count as positive, a clone had to show expansion at FDR<0.05 compared with the reference and with all other wells, an odds ratio above 5, and a frequency above 0.1% in two replicate wells. Cross-reactive clonotypes were defined as significantly expanded in SARS-CoV-2 spike wells and in at least one common cold coronavirus spike condition. CDR3 similarity was assessed by Levenshtein distance with the stringdist R package, and unrooted trees were built with ape in R 3.6.1. TCRdb carries this immuneACCESS record with in-frame sequences only. Its versions omit some clonotypes, under half of them owing to an unresolved V gene in the studies checked, with the rest unexplained. The V and J calls and clone size come from that table; D and trimming were worked out from the DNA. This sample holds 35,000 to 40,000 clones; 65% to 75% were observed only once. The ten largest make up 3% of the sample.

Sample: CD4+ T cells from PBMCs cultured without peptide, taken before COVID-19 vaccination. Recombination connected TRBV5-4 to TRBJ2-1; TRBD2 fits 11 bases in the junction. The receptor was derived from a human donor who received a COVID-19 vaccine. The CDR3: CASTYSGRAVNEQFF. The sequence in DNA is TGTGCCAGCACCTATAGCGGGAGGGCCGTAAATGAGCAGTTCTTC.